The present T cell receptor beta chain was sequenced within a study of spatial heterogeneity in lung cancer. Study-wide results and limits: Within tumors, counts of expanded alpha and beta TCRs tracked tumor mutation counts.

The sample's time point: sample taken at primary tumor resection. This clonotype appeared many times. The antigen remains unidentified. TCRdb processed the 5' RACE reads anew with MiXCR; each CDR3 protein has one entry. The sample shows around 9,300 distinct CDR3 sequences, less than 6% of them seen only once. With 11 bases removed from V and 3 bases from J, the gap between germline ends came to 20 bases. The CDR3 sequence is 15 residues long. Per the germline V gene, CDR1 is LNHDA and CDR2 is SQIVND (reference sequence). The rearrangement links TRBV19 to TRBJ2-1; possibly TRBD2 for D (7 bases). The source was lung tumor tissue, collected at surgery. The clonotype comes from a female donor with early-stage non-small cell lung cancer. Here the CDR3 DNA reads TGTGCCGGGGGGGCTAGCATCGGCAACTACAATGAGCAGTTCTTC. Translation: CAGGASIGNYNEQFF. Combining the CDR3 with reference TRBV19 and TRBJ2-1 gives the whole variable domain DGGITQSPKYLFRKEGQNVTLSCEQNLNHDAMYWYRQDPGQGLRLIYYSQIVNDFQKGDIAEGYSVSREKKESFPLTVTSAQKNPTAFYLCAGGASIGNYNEQFFGPGTRLTVL.